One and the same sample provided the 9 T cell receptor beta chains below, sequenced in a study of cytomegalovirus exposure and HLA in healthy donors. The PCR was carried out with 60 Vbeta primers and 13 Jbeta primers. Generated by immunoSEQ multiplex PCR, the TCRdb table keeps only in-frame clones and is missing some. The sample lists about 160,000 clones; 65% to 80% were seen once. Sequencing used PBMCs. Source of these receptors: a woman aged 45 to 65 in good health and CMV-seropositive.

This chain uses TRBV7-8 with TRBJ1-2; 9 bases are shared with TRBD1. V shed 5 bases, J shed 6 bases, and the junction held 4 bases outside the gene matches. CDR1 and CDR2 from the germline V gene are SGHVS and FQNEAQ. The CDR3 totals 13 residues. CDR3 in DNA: TGTGCCAGCAGCGCGGGACAGGGAAATGGCTACACCTTC. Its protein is CASSAGQGNGYTF.

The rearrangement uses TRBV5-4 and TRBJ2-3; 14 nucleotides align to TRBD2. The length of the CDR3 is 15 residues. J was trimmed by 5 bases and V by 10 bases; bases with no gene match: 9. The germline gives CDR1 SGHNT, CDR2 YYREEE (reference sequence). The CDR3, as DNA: TGTGCCCAAAAGACTAGCGGGGGGGCCATAGATACGCAGTATTTT. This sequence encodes CAQKTSGGAIDTQYF.

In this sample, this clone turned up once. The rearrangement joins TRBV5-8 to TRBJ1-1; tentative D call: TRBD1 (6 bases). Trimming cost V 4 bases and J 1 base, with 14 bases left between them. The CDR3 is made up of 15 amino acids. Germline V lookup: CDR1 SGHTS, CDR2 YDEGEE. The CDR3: CASSARLQGNTEAFF. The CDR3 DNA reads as TGTGCCAGCAGCGCACGACTACAGGGGAACACTGAAGCTTTCTTT.

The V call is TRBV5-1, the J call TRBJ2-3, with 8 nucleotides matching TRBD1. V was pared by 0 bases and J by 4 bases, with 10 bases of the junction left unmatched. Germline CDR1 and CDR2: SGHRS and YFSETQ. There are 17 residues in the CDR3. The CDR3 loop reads CASSLGDRLSAADTQYF. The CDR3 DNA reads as TGCGCCAGCAGCTTGGGGGACAGGCTAAGCGCTGCAGATACGCAGTATTTT.

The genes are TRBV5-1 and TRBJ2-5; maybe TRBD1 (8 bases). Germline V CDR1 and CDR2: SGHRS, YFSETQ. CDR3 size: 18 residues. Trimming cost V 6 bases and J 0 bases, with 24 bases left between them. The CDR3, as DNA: TGCGCCAGCACCCAACAGGGGGGGGCGCCAATATACCAAGAGACCCAGTACTTC. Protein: CASTQQGGAPIYQETQYF.

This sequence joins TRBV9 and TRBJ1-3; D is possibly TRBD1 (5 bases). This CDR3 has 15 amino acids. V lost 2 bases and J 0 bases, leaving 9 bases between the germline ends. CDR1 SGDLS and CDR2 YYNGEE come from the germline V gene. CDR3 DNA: TGTGCCAGCAGCGTTGGGCAGGGCTCTGGAAACACCATATATTTT. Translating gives CASSVGQGSGNTIYF.

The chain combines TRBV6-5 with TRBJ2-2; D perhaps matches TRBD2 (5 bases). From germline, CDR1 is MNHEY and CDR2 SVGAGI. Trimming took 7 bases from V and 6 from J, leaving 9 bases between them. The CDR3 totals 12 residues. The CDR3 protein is CASTNSAGELFF. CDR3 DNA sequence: TGTGCCAGCACCAATAGCGCCGGGGAGCTGTTTTTT.

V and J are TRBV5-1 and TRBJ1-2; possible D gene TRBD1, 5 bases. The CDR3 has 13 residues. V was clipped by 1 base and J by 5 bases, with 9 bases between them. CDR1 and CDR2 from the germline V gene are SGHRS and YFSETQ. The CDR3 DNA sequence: TGCGCCAGCAGCTTGCAGGGCTCTTATGGCTACACCTTC. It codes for CASSLQGSYGYTF.

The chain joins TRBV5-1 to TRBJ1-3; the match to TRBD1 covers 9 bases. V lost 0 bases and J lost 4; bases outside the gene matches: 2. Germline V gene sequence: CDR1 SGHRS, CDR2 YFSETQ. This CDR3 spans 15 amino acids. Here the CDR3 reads CASSLEGTGGNTIYF. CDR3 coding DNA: TGCGCCAGCAGCTTGGAGGGGACAGGGGGAAACACCATATATTTT.